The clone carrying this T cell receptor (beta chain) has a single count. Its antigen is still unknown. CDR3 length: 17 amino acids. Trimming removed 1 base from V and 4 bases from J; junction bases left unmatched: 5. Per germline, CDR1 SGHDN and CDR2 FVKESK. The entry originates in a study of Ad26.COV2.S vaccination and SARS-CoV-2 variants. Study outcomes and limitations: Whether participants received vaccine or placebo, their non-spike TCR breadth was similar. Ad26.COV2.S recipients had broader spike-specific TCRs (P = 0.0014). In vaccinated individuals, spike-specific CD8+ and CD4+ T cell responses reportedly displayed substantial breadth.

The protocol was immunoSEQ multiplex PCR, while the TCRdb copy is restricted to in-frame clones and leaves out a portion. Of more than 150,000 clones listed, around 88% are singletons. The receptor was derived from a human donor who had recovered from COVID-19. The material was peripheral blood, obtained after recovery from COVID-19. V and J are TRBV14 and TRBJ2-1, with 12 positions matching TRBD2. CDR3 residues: CASSQGLTSGGYNEQFF. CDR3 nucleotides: TGTGCCAGCAGCCAAGGTTTGACTAGCGGGGGATACAATGAGCAGTTCTTC.